This T cell receptor beta chain was obtained from a study of control samples from healthy donors and cancer patients. V was trimmed by 4 bases and J by 6 bases, leaving 13 bases between them. Germline values: CDR1 SGHTA, CDR2 FQGNSA. This CDR3 has 15 amino acids. TCRdb's copy holds only in-frame clones and misses some; the assay was immunoSEQ multiplex PCR. Of around 150,000 clones detected, 90% to 95% appear once; the ten largest clones hold 8.5%. This receptor was taken from a woman aged 40 to 50 in good health. The source material was blood. This chain joins TRBV7-2 and TRBJ1-6; D is perhaps TRBD1 (5 bases). CDR3 sequence reads: CASSSWGDGNSPLHF. For the CDR3, the DNA is TGTGCCAGCAGCTCGTGGGGGGATGGTAATTCACCCCTCCACTTT.